The present TCR beta chain was sequenced within a study of CXCR3-negative and CXCR3-positive naive CD8 T cells (dated by TCRdb to about 2019). In terms of the full investigation: About 150 million TRB reads were obtained in total, roughly 1.5 +/- 0.3 million reads per library. Diversity and physicochemical repertoire analyses were performed on about ten donors pooled from two independent experiments. The TRBV-TRBJ cluster analysis covered naive subsets from several donors and memory cells from 3 donors. Overall study results and their limits: Comparably high repertoire diversity was found in both naive subsets, whereas much lower repertoire diversity was found in memory CD8+ T cells. TRBV-TRBJ usage was similar between naive CXCR3-negative and CXCR3-positive cells from the same donor, while memory cells showed distinct patterns. Compared with CXCR3-negative naive cells, CXCR3-positive naive cells had TRB CDR3s with higher hydrophobicity (lower Kidera factor 4), lower energy, and higher strength and volume indices. Surface CD5, linked to self-reactivity in mice, was comparable between naive subsets; TCR interaction strength was therefore also inferred from TRB CDR3 physicochemical properties. Freshly isolated PBMCs were used for most assays because CXCR3 expression partially decreased after cryopreservation.

As to this clonotype: There is no known antigen for this receptor.

CDR1 and CDR2 (MDHEN, SYDVKM) derive from the germline V gene. The CDR3 sequence holds 13 residues, the cysteine and phenylalanine included. No nucleotide data were recorded. For each CD8+ T cell subset, flow sorting was done in triplicate, and roughly 310,000 cells per subset went directly into RLT lysis buffer. Naive CD8+ T cells were defined stringently as CD45RO-CCR7+CD27+CD95- to exclude memory contaminants. Peripheral blood mononuclear cells were isolated from buffy coats using standard density gradient centrifugation. Naive CXCR3-negative and CXCR3-positive CD8+ T cells were flow-sorted using a FACSAria III. An RNeasy Mini Kit was used to extract total RNA from the sorted cells. This sample was sequenced with a NextSeq 550. The Human TCR Profiling Kit (MiLaboratory) was used to prepare UMI-labeled 5' RACE TRB cDNA libraries. cDNA synthesis used the entire amount of extracted RNA, and PCR amplification then used the entire amount of cDNA produced. Libraries were prepared in parallel with an identical number of PCR cycles. On the authors' methods: About 53,000 +/- 9,400 unique UMI-labeled TRB cDNA molecules per library were extracted with MIGEC and MiXCR, with at least two reads per UMI required. Each library averaged around 42,000 +/- 9,900 functional in-frame TRB CDR3 nucleotide clonotypes without stop codons. After each sample was downsampled to 5000 UMI-labeled TRB molecules, VDJtools was used to calculate diversity metrics such as normalized Shannon-Wiener and Chao1. Clonotype-size-weighted physicochemical properties of the central five CDR3 residues (interaction energy, strength, volume and Kidera factor 4) were computed in VDJtools. TCRdb reprocessed the reads into one record per CDR3 protein sequence, lacking DNA. For this entry, the V and J calls and clone size follow TCRdb and not the study's own pipeline. For this sample, the table gives 85,000 to 130,000 distinct CDR3 sequences. The biggest ten clones account for 0.35% to 0.4% of the sample.

The sequenced material came from naive CXCR3+ CD8+ T cells from blood. The cell subset or site tag for this specimen amounts to: CD45RO-CCR7+CD27+CD95- naive CD8+ T cells expressing CXCR3 (TNR3+). The chain was built from TRBV28 and TRBJ2-7. This TCR derives from a human donor in good health. Some clones in this sample may be carry-over from other donors' samples. The CDR3 reads CASSSGRSYEQYF.